This T cell receptor (beta chain) was identified during a study of siplizumab effects on memory and regulatory T cells. General study findings and limits: The authors mapped only a minor fraction of alloreactive clones to unstimulated subsets. For siplizumab cultures, the suppressive function of their proliferating Tregs was not confirmed.

Deletions cut 8 bases from V and 3 bases from J, with 13 bases between. The CDR3 is 13 amino acids. Germline V gene data show CDR1 as MDHEN and CDR2 as SYDVKM. Comment on this clone: What it recognizes is unknown.

Naive, memory, effector memory and TEMRA subsets, all unstimulated, were sequenced in three donor pairs. TCRdb keeps only in-frame clones here, not all; method: immunoSEQ multiplex PCR. Here the sample spans some 52,000 clones, about 97% being singletons. The source material was naive CD4+ T cells sorted from blood. This TCR was sampled from a human donor in good health. The chain recombines TRBV28 with TRBJ2-5; D possibly corresponds to TRBD2 (5 bases). The CDR3 DNA reads as TGTGCCAGCCAAGTTTGGGGAGAAGAGACCCAGTACTTC. Encoded protein: CASQVWGEETQYF.